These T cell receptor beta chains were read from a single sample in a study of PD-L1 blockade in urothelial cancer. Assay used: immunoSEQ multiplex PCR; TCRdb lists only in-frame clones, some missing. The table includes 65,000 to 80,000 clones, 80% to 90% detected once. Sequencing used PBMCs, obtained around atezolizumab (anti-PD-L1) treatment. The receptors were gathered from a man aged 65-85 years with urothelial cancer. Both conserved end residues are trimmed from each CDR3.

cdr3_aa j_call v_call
ASSPNTATNEKLF TRBJ1-4 TRBV5-1
ASRPDRGGNQPQH TRBJ1-5 TRBV19
AGSSGSSYNEQF TRBJ2-1 TRBV28
ASSTASGRAPDTQY TRBJ2-3 TRBV28
ASSVGTSSTDTQY TRBJ2-3 TRBV6-5
ASSESRHRGQTTNQPQH TRBJ1-5 TRBV10-1
ASSLRGQGTDTQY TRBJ2-3 TRBV7-2
ASSEGGGILAEQY TRBJ2-7 TRBV9
AIREAGANVLT TRBJ2-6 TRBV19
ASSKEDRLNQPQH TRBJ1-5 TRBV19
ASSVEGTSGYEQY TRBJ2-7 TRBV9
ASSLGAASGSYNEQF TRBJ2-1 TRBV28
SVEGLSGLAGGARYNEQF TRBJ2-1 TRBV29-1
AISSSAGETQY TRBJ2-5 TRBV10-3
ASKGTGGPGELF TRBJ2-2 TRBV25-1
ASIRGQTSICPDTQY TRBJ2-3 TRBV23-1
ASSLGGNYNEQF TRBJ2-1 TRBV7-9
ATKGTSGTQY TRBJ2-5 TRBV28
ASSLVGGDTDTQY TRBJ2-3 TRBV5-1
ASSISTGGEKLF TRBJ1-4 TRBV2
ASSGTDGKNYGYT TRBJ1-2 TRBV9
ASSLQGSSNQPQH TRBJ1-5 TRBV11-2
ASSLDRWAATNEKLF TRBJ1-4 TRBV28
ASSLMAGGPDTQY TRBJ2-3 TRBV11-2
ASRGQATYYGYT TRBJ1-2 TRBV28
ASSGQGVQPQH TRBJ1-5 TRBV2
AISRQGRGNTGELF TRBJ2-2 TRBV10-3
ASRQSTDTQY TRBJ2-3 TRBV6-1
ASRVGALYEQY TRBJ2-7 TRBV28
ASSIALSTDTQY TRBJ2-3 TRBV19
ASRTWEGGRNEQF TRBJ2-1 TRBV19
ASSSNRGYEQY TRBJ2-7 TRBV27
AWSLHGLADTQY TRBJ2-3 TRBV30
ASSVETVIRGANVLT TRBJ2-6 TRBV9
ASSLIRREVETQY TRBJ2-5 TRBV5-1
ASSLDGTSTDTQY TRBJ2-3 TRBV5-1
ASSVTGTAGEQY TRBJ2-7 TRBV18
ASSLRKLVDTEAF TRBJ1-1 TRBV5-1
ASSTVGHSYNEQF TRBJ2-1 TRBV21-1
SVSDGRAEAF TRBJ1-1 TRBV29-1
SAGGGGELF TRBJ2-2 TRBV20-1
ASSISGRSSYEQY TRBJ2-7 TRBV19
ASSRGMSAEAF TRBJ1-1 TRBV25-1
AWSELLATGELF TRBJ2-2 TRBV30